A selection of T cell receptor beta chains follows, all from one sample in a study of regulatory T cells in long-lasting Graves disease. Each CDR3 protein gets one entry after TCRdb re-called the multiplex PCR reads with MiXCR. The sample lists 300,000 to 450,000 distinct CDR3 sequences, 15% to 17% occurring once. The starting material was peripheral blood mononuclear cells (PBMCs), obtained at new diagnosis, from a patient treated with antithyroid drugs. The receptors stem from a female donor with Graves disease. Each CDR3 is given without its conserved first and last residue.

V gene: TRBV27
J gene: TRBJ2-2
CDR3 protein: ASSRGGTNTGELF

V gene: TRBV27
J gene: TRBJ2-3
CDR3 protein: ASIPLGQAGGDTQY

V gene: TRBV7-3
J gene: TRBJ2-1
CDR3 protein: ASSLTSGSINEQF

V gene: TRBV10-3
J gene: TRBJ2-1
CDR3 protein: AISWTSGAPTYNEQF

V gene: TRBV20-1
J gene: TRBJ1-6
CDR3 protein: SARILAGGTGESRSYNSPLH

V gene: TRBV7-2
J gene: TRBJ2-5
CDR3 protein: ASSLEGTDWETQY

V gene: TRBV5-1
J gene: TRBJ2-1
CDR3 protein: ASSFIGTGISNEQF

V gene: TRBV29-1
J gene: TRBJ1-2
CDR3 protein: SVESGVGYGYT

V gene: TRBV19
J gene: TRBJ2-3
CDR3 protein: ATRSSGVSTDTQY

V gene: TRBV5-1
J gene: TRBJ2-1
CDR3 protein: AGSRPGNEQF

V gene: TRBV18
J gene: TRBJ2-7
CDR3 protein: ASSADDLAYEQY

V gene: TRBV27
J gene: NA
CDR3 protein: ASSFRGSRPYEQY

V gene: TRBV6-1
J gene: TRBJ1-1
CDR3 protein: ASSRTGSEAF

V gene: TRBV3-1
J gene: TRBJ2-2
CDR3 protein: ASSQLVAGELV

V gene: TRBV10-3
J gene: TRBJ2-3
CDR3 protein: ASYGLDTDTQY

V gene: TRBV4-1
J gene: TRBJ1-2
CDR3 protein: ASSQERDSFPYT

V gene: TRBV27
J gene: TRBJ2-1
CDR3 protein: ASIGGRLPPSTTSTFYNEQF

V gene: TRBV3-1
J gene: TRBJ2-5
CDR3 protein: ASSLLQADRLETQY

V gene: TRBV7-9
J gene: TRBJ1-1
CDR3 protein: ASSFVQSNTEAF

V gene: TRBV3-1
J gene: TRBJ2-5
CDR3 protein: ASSQTSGEETQY

V gene: TRBV12-3/TRBV12-4
J gene: TRBJ2-7
CDR3 protein: ASSPSGGTHEQY

V gene: TRBV28
J gene: TRBJ2-6
CDR3 protein: ASSETNGRVAGANVLT

V gene: TRBV12-5
J gene: TRBJ1-1
CDR3 protein: ASGLTTGGLNTEAF

V gene: TRBV7-3
J gene: TRBJ2-1
CDR3 protein: ASSLRTSGQGADEQF

V gene: TRBV29-1
J gene: TRBJ1-3
CDR3 protein: SALDRGRESGNTIY

V gene: TRBV2
J gene: TRBJ2-1
CDR3 protein: ASSGGGVYNEQF

V gene: TRBV28
J gene: TRBJ2-2
CDR3 protein: ASSRTSGPTGELF

V gene: TRBV12-3/TRBV12-4
J gene: TRBJ2-7
CDR3 protein: ASSDRGLEQY

V gene: TRBV20-1
J gene: TRBJ2-5
CDR3 protein: SALLQLQETQY

V gene: TRBV6-1
J gene: TRBJ2-7
CDR3 protein: ASSHRNRQGSSYEQY

V gene: TRBV12-3/TRBV12-4
J gene: TRBJ2-1
CDR3 protein: ASTTGQGSYEQF

V gene: TRBV2
J gene: TRBJ2-7
CDR3 protein: AALNPGSLAYEQY

V gene: TRBV29-1
J gene: TRBJ1-1
CDR3 protein: SVGQQVNTEAF

V gene: TRBV24-1
J gene: TRBJ1-1
CDR3 protein: ATSETGASTEAF

V gene: TRBV30
J gene: TRBJ1-1
CDR3 protein: AWKEGLNTGAF

V gene: TRBV4-2
J gene: TRBJ1-1
CDR3 protein: ASSQVRRGANTEAF

V gene: TRBV29-1
J gene: TRBJ1-1
CDR3 protein: SVISGAAEAF

V gene: TRBV12-3/TRBV12-4
J gene: TRBJ1-2
CDR3 protein: ASKGPGGYT

V gene: TRBV7-9
J gene: TRBJ2-7
CDR3 protein: ASSQSTGLYEQY

V gene: TRBV11-2
J gene: TRBJ1-5
CDR3 protein: ASSLGALSNQPQH

V gene: TRBV11-2
J gene: TRBJ2-7
CDR3 protein: ASSLDLQGAGYEQY

V gene: TRBV12-3/TRBV12-4
J gene: TRBJ2-2
CDR3 protein: ASSPGLAGVTGELF

V gene: TRBV5-1
J gene: TRBJ2-7
CDR3 protein: ASSLEDWGGSEQY

V gene: TRBV3-1
J gene: TRBJ2-4
CDR3 protein: ASSQGLIKNIQY

V gene: TRBV27
J gene: TRBJ1-2
CDR3 protein: ASSHPGQPYGYT

V gene: TRBV28
J gene: TRBJ1-1
CDR3 protein: ASSPIPHTGSTEAF

V gene: TRBV3-1
J gene: TRBJ1-2
CDR3 protein: ASSQSAANYGYT

V gene: TRBV19
J gene: TRBJ2-6
CDR3 protein: ASTKAAGANVLT

V gene: TRBV5-1
J gene: TRBJ1-4
CDR3 protein: ASSLSSTNEKLF

V gene: TRBV27
J gene: TRBJ1-2
CDR3 protein: ASSPQGGDGYT

V gene: TRBV12-3/TRBV12-4
J gene: TRBJ2-1
CDR3 protein: ASSLVTGAINEQF

V gene: TRBV6-2/TRBV6-3
J gene: TRBJ1-5
CDR3 protein: ASSYGPGLPVSNQPQH

V gene: TRBV3-1
J gene: TRBJ2-7
CDR3 protein: ASSQDQTSTYEQY

V gene: TRBV18
J gene: TRBJ2-1
CDR3 protein: ASSPPDSSYNEQF

V gene: TRBV28
J gene: TRBJ2-7
CDR3 protein: ASSLGTGTVYEQY

V gene: TRBV28
J gene: TRBJ2-4
CDR3 protein: ASSLNDIQY

V gene: TRBV9
J gene: TRBJ2-5
CDR3 protein: ASSVGLVGGTLLRETQY